These 15 T cell receptor beta chains originate from one sample sequenced in a study of cytomegalovirus exposure and HLA in healthy donors. TCRdb's table, derived via immunoSEQ multiplex PCR, lists solely in-frame clones and lacks some. The sample has around 200,000 clones, 80% to 85% seen once; the top ten hold 2.8%. Sequencing was done on a sample of PBMCs. The receptors were sampled from a woman under 30 in good health and CMV-seropositive.

The table lists this clone with a few counts. The J gene is TRBJ2-7, the V gene TRBV2, with unresolved D. The CDR3 covers 11 residues. Germline-derived CDR1 and CDR2 are SNHLY and FYNNEI. Trimming removed 1 base at V and 9 bases at J, with 7 bases between. CDR3 in DNA: TGTGCCAGCAGTGAAGGGGCTCGGCAGTACTTC. This sequence encodes CASSEGARQYF.

In its sample, this clone was seen once. The chain employs TRBV11-2 and TRBJ2-5; D possibly corresponds to TRBD2 (6 bases). The germline gives CDR1 SGHAT, CDR2 FQNNGV. The CDR3 is made up of 15 amino acids. The V gene lost 4 bases and the J gene lost 3 bases, with 15 bases spanning the gap. CDR3 DNA: TGTGCCAGCAGCTCCCGGGGTAGCGGAGAAGAGACCCAGTACTTC. It yields the protein CASSSRGSGEETQYF.

The V gene is TRBV21-1, the J gene TRBJ2-2; the table's TRBD2 call for D was not verified on the DNA. TRBV21-1 counts as a pseudogene. CDR3 length equals 17 residues. This CDR3 reads CARSLASGTPNTGELFF. The CDR3 bases are TGTGCCAGGTCTTTGGCTAGCGGGACACCGAACACCGGGGAGCTGTTTTTT.

This sequence joins TRBV27 and TRBJ2-7, with 8 bases matching TRBD1. V was clipped by 5 bases and J by 4 bases; unmatched bases: 7. The CDR3 spans 14 residues. Germline lookup yields CDR1 MNHEY and CDR2 SMNVEV (reference sequence). CDR3 DNA sequence: TGTGCCAGCAGTCCTCGACAGGGGTGGTACGAGCAGTACTTC. Its translation is CASSPRQGWYEQYF.

This clone showed up just a few times. The chain uses TRBV6-1 and TRBJ1-6, with D possibly TRBD1 on 5 matching bases. The V end lost 8 bases, the J end lost 5 bases, and 10 bases lay between the germline ends. This CDR3 is 13 amino acids long. Looked up from germline, CDR1 is MNHNS and CDR2 is SASEGT. This CDR3 reads CASGAKDNSPLHF. CDR3 nucleotide sequence: TGTGCCAGCGGGGCCAAAGATAATTCACCCCTCCACTTT.

This chain connects TRBV5-1 to TRBJ2-1, with 13 bases fitting TRBD2. Trimming cost V 4 bases and J 8 bases; bases outside gene matches: 6. The CDR3 is made up of 15 amino acids. Germline V gives CDR1 SGHRS, CDR2 YFSETQ. For the CDR3, the DNA is TGCGCCAGCAGCGCCGCCGGGACTAGCGGGGATGAGCAGTTCTTC. It encodes CASSAAGTSGDEQFF.

The V call is TRBV6-5, the J call TRBJ1-2; D perhaps matches TRBD1 (5 bases). Germline loops: CDR1 MNHEY, CDR2 SVGAGI. Trimming took off 10 bases at V and 7 bases at J, with 16 bases between the two ends. The CDR3 spans 12 residues. The chain's CDR3 is CATYRLMRGYTF. As DNA, the CDR3 is TGTGCCACCTACAGGTTAATGCGTGGCTACACCTTC.

The CDR3 is CASSFPNQPQHF. CDR3 DNA: TGTGCCAGCAGCTTCCCAAATCAGCCCCAGCATTTT. The chain couples TRBV5-5 to TRBJ1-5; no definite D call. From germline, CDR1 is SGHKS and CDR2 YYEKEE (reference sequence). The CDR3 totals 12 residues. V lost 2 bases and J 4 bases, leaving 4 bases between the germline ends.

The CDR3 sequence is CASSTRLAGGTDTQYF. Here the CDR3 DNA reads TGTGCCAGCAGCACTAGACTAGCGGGGGGCACAGATACGCAGTATTTT. The chain joins TRBV7-8 to TRBJ2-3, with 12 positions matching TRBD2. The trim removed 5 bases at V and 1 base at J, leaving 4 bases unmatched. CDR1 and CDR2 (germline): SGHVS, FQNEAQ. The CDR3 consists of 16 residues.

This clone was counted a few times. The J gene is TRBJ1-2, the V gene TRBV13; 12 nucleotides match TRBD1. From germline, CDR1 is PRHDT and CDR2 FYEKMQ (reference sequence). This CDR3 is 15 amino acids long. Trimming removed 5 bases from V and 4 bases from J; junction bases left unmatched: 5. CDR3 nucleotide sequence: TGTGCCAGCAGCCCCGGGACAGGGGGCCCCTATGGCTACACCTTC. It encodes CASSPGTGGPYGYTF. The complete variable domain, with remaining parts taken from reference TRBV13 and TRBJ1-2, reads AAGVIQSPRHLIKEKRETATLKCYPIPRHDTVYWYQQGPGQDPQFLISFYEKMQSDKGSIPDRFSAQQFSDYHSELNMSSLELGDSALYFCASSPGTGGPYGYTFGSGTRLTVV.

This rearrangement joins TRBV7-2 to TRBJ1-6, with 9 bases matching TRBD1. Germline V gene data show CDR1 as SGHTA and CDR2 as FQGNSA. The CDR3 covers 16 residues. After removal of 5 bases from V and 10 bases from J, the junction contained 12 bases not matched to a gene. CDR3 DNA sequence: TGTGCCAGCAGCCCATTAACAGGGGGCGCGGGGTCACCCCTCCACTTT. This codes for CASSPLTGGAGSPLHF.

The chain joins TRBV7-3 to TRBJ1-5; tentative D call: TRBD1 (6 bases). The CDR3 spans 13 residues. V lost 5 bases to trimming and J lost 6 bases, with 11 bases between them. Germline V gene data show CDR1 as SGHTA and CDR2 as FQGTGA. CDR3 amino acids: CASSAGVTQPQHF. CDR3 sequence (DNA): TGTGCCAGCAGCGCAGGGGTAACTCAGCCCCAGCATTTT.

This chain links TRBV5-1 with TRBJ2-7, with 7 nucleotides matching TRBD1. The germline CDR1 and CDR2 sequences are SGHRS and YFSETQ. This CDR3 region has 16 residues. V shed 4 bases, J shed 4 bases, and the junction held 14 bases outside the gene matches. CDR3 sequence: CASSPNRGEVGYEQYF. DNA of the CDR3: TGCGCCAGCAGCCCCAACAGGGGTGAAGTTGGATACGAGCAGTACTTC.

The V call is TRBV14, the J call TRBJ1-4; 11 positions agree with TRBD1. Germline V gives CDR1 SGHDN, CDR2 FVKESK. This CDR3 has 14 residues. Trimming took 4 bases from V and 5 from J; bases not matched to a gene: 0. The CDR3 DNA reads as TGTGCCAGCAGCCGGGACAGGGGGAATGAAAAACTGTTTTTT. It yields the protein CASSRDRGNEKLFF.

This sequence joins TRBV7-2 and TRBJ2-7; perhaps TRBD2 as D (5 bases). The CDR3 is made up of 15 amino acids. The V gene's germline CDR1 is SGHTA and CDR2 FQGNSA. V was shortened by 5 bases and J by 2 bases, with 16 bases between the two germline ends. Here the CDR3 DNA reads TGTGCCAGCAGCCTTTCAGCGGACCCGGCCTACGAGCAGTACTTC. Translation: CASSLSADPAYEQYF.